Listed below are T cell receptor beta chains from one sample, sequenced in a study of CXCR3-negative and CXCR3-positive naive CD8 T cells. TCRdb derives one entry per CDR3 protein from the 5' RACE reads, leaving out DNA. The sample totals 95,000 to 100,000 distinct CDR3 sequences. What was sequenced was naive CXCR3+ CD8+ T cells from blood. These receptors were obtained from a human donor in good health. Some clones in this sample may be carry-over from other donors' samples. Each CDR3 is given with its conserved first and last residue.

CASSMTGESSYEQYF TRBJ2-7 TRBV7-2
CASSLSTPDEQFF TRBJ2-1 TRBV7-6
CSVVRGANYGYTF TRBJ1-2 TRBV29-1
CASSETARRSPLHF TRBJ1-6 TRBV14
CSVWTNTGELFF TRBJ2-2 TRBV29-1
CASSHTPLVYPTDTQYF TRBJ2-3 TRBV12-3/TRBV12-4
CASSSGQGVPYEQYF TRBJ2-7 TRBV7-6
CASSLMGGGDIQYF TRBJ2-4 TRBV12-3/TRBV12-4
CASSIVGPIQGYTEAFF TRBJ1-1 TRBV19
CASIDPCLDRTYEQYF TRBJ2-7 TRBV6-4
CASSPTLAGAFGAYEQFF TRBJ2-1 TRBV7-3
CASSLTSPTSGGAYEQYF TRBJ2-7 TRBV27
CASSLDRGFETQYF TRBJ2-5 TRBV5-1
CASSVTRGMNTEAFF TRBJ1-1 TRBV6-6
CASSHSEIGELFF TRBJ2-2 TRBV4-3
CASSPRTGGTDTQYF TRBJ2-3 TRBV6-2/TRBV6-3
CASSPQGNQETQYF TRBJ2-5 TRBV7-3
CSARGSTIETYNEQFF TRBJ2-1 TRBV20-1
CASSSPIGNQETQYF TRBJ2-5 TRBV11-3
CGSSQGSALSYEQYF TRBJ2-7 TRBV14
CSVAYRSQNTEAFF TRBJ1-1 TRBV29-1
CSVSPGSRGLGYGYTF TRBJ1-2 TRBV29-1
CANRDYLNNEQFF TRBJ2-1 TRBV10-3
CASTREVTGDSGANVLTF TRBJ2-6 TRBV25-1
CSIGTGEGGYTF TRBJ1-2 TRBV29-1
CASSPHSIFTADTQYF TRBJ2-3 TRBV7-2
CASSSREGMGNEQFF TRBJ2-1 TRBV7-9
CATHGLAGETQYF TRBJ2-5 TRBV15
CASRSSGGAQNEQFF TRBJ2-1 TRBV7-9
CASSLDEVEDSYEQYF TRBJ2-7 TRBV7-6
CASIGHTNTEAFF TRBJ1-1 TRBV5-1
CASSVASGGPTGELFF TRBJ2-2 TRBV9